The 17 T cell receptor beta chains given below trace back to one sample, sequenced in a study of a mutant IDH1 vaccine in newly diagnosed glioma (dated by TCRdb to the early 2020s). The antigens for these receptors are not known. The time point tag for this specimen amounts to: week 47, end of study. Every vaccine dose consisted of 300 ug of a 20-mer mutant IDH1 peptide in Montanide, administered subcutaneously together with topical imiquimod. The method behind the library was the immunoSEQ multiplex PCR assay. The table was pulled from immuneACCESS by TCRdb, which kept in-frame rearrangements only. Such tables lose some clones; where checked, under half of the loss comes from unresolved V genes, and the rest has no known cause. Counted in this sample were 30,000 to 40,000 clones; around nine tenths of them appeared once. Of the sample, 4.5% to 5.5% falls within the top ten clones. Sequencing was performed on PBMCs, taken from a glioma patient whose treatment included an IDH1 peptide vaccine. All receptors derive from a woman between 40 and 50 years old with glioma.

This chain links TRBV19 with TRBJ1-2; 7 bases line up with TRBD1. CDR3 length: 19 amino acids. V shed 4 bases and J 2 bases; nucleotides not matched to a gene: 19. Germline V gene lookup returns CDR1 LNHDA and CDR2 SQIVND (reference sequence). This CDR3 reads CASSRGAWRQGRINYGYTF. The CDR3 DNA follows: TGTGCCAGTAGTAGGGGGGCGTGGAGACAGGGAAGAATCAACTATGGCTACACCTTC.

This chain joins TRBV7-8 and TRBJ1-4; 9 bases are a match to TRBD1. The CDR3 contains 15 residues. Germline lookup yields CDR1 SGHVS and CDR2 FQNEAQ. With V trimmed by 5 bases and J by 8 bases, 9 bases remained unmatched. The CDR3 sequence is CASSGPGQGREKLFF. CDR3 bases: TGTGCCAGCAGCGGTCCGGGACAGGGTCGGGAAAAACTGTTTTTT. Using reference TRBV7-8 and TRBJ1-4 for the parts outside the CDR3, the full variable domain is GAGVSQSPRYKVAKRGQDVALRCDPISGHVSLFWYQQALGQGPEFLTYFQNEAQLDKSGLPSDRFFAERPEGSVSTLKIQRTQQEDSAVYLCASSGPGQGREKLFFGSGTQLSVL.

The rearrangement joins TRBV7-6 to TRBJ2-7; 8 bases map to TRBD2. Germline lookup yields CDR1 SGHVS and CDR2 FNYEAQ. The CDR3 loop spans 15 amino acids. Trimming removed 0 bases from V and 2 bases from J; junction bases left unmatched: 3. CDR3 DNA: TGTGCCAGCAGCTTAGCTGTCGGGGGGGCCTACGAGCAGTACTTC. Translated, it gives CASSLAVGGAYEQYF.

This clone was observed a few times. V gene TRBV7-2 combines with J gene TRBJ2-2; D gene ambiguous. The CDR3 spans 14 residues. The V gene's germline CDR1 is SGHTA and CDR2 FQGNSA. The V end was cut by 5 bases, the J end by 7 bases, with 14 bases between. CDR3 coding DNA: TGTGCCAGCAGCAAAGATATAACCGGCGGGGAGCTGTTTTTT. Translation: CASSKDITGGELFF. Full variable domain (missing parts from reference TRBV7-2 and TRBJ2-2): GAGVSQSPSNKVTEKGKDVELRCDPISGHTALYWYRQSLGQGLEFLIYFQGNSAPDKSGLPSDRFSAERTGGSVSTLTIQRTQQEDSAVYLCASSKDITGGELFFGEGSRLTVL.

The chain is built from TRBV25-1 and TRBJ1-1; no definite D call. Trimming removed 0 bases at V and 2 bases at J, with 7 bases between. This CDR3 has 14 amino acids. Germline V lookup: CDR1 MGHDK, CDR2 SYGVNS. CDR3 sequence reads: CASSEYLENTEAFF. The CDR3 DNA sequence: TGTGCCAGCAGTGAATACCTAGAAAACACTGAAGCTTTCTTT.

V is TRBV4-1 and J is TRBJ2-3, with 8 nucleotides matching TRBD1. Germline trimming cut 10 bases from V and 0 bases from J; bases unmatched to any gene: 12. In germline, CDR1 is MGHRA, CDR2 YSYEKL. The CDR3 extends over 16 amino acids. The CDR3 sequence: CANRTETGASTDTQYF. For the CDR3, the DNA is TGCGCCAACCGAACCGAGACAGGGGCTAGCACAGATACGCAGTATTTT.

The chain joins TRBV30 to TRBJ1-5; D is perhaps TRBD1 (5 bases). CDR3 size: 14 residues. V dropped 3 bases and J dropped 10 bases, with 19 bases sitting between them. Germline CDR1 is GTSNPN and CDR2 is SVGIG (reference sequence). CDR3 coding DNA: TGTGCCTGGAGAGCCGGGACCCGCGTAGAACCCCAGCATTTT. Residues: CAWRAGTRVEPQHF.

This sequence joins TRBV7-2 and TRBJ2-1, with 9 positions matching TRBD1. CDR1 and CDR2 (germline): SGHTA, FQGNSA. This CDR3 region has 15 residues. The ends lost 5 bases at V and 9 bases at J; junction bases unmatched: 11. This CDR3 reads CASSSAGTGIVEQFF. The CDR3, as DNA: TGTGCCAGCAGCAGCGCCGGGACAGGGATTGTTGAGCAGTTCTTC.

The J gene is TRBJ1-2, the V gene TRBV20-1, with D uncertain. Germline CDR1 reads DFQATT; CDR2 reads SNEGSKA (reference sequence). The CDR3 is 11 residues long. The CDR3 DNA reads TGCAGGGCCGAGACGGGGTATGGCTACACCTTC. Amino acid sequence: CRAETGYGYTF.

This clone has a single count. CDR3 in amino acids: CASSQGLGLYEQYF. The CDR3 bases are TGTGCCAGCAGCCAGGGACTTGGGCTCTACGAGCAGTACTTC. The chain links TRBV5-6 to TRBJ2-7, with D possibly matching TRBD2 (6 bases). V shed 4 bases and J shed 3 bases, with 14 bases lying between them. Germline CDR1 is SGHDT and CDR2 is YYEEEE. This CDR3 is 14 amino acids long. The whole variable domain, filled in from reference TRBV5-6 and TRBJ2-7, reads DAGVTQSPTHLIKTRGQQVTLRCSPKSGHDTVSWYQQALGQGPQFIFQYYEEEERQRGNFPDRFSGHQFPNYSSELNVNALLLGDSALYLCASSQGLGLYEQYFGPGTRLTVT.

DNA for the CDR3: TGCAGTGCCACGAGACAAGGAGAAGCTTTCTTT. The encoded protein is CSATRQGEAFF. The chain is built from TRBV20-1 and TRBJ1-1, with D unresolved. Germline CDR1 DFQATT, CDR2 SNEGSKA (reference sequence). Between the trimmed V and J ends, which lost 6 bases and 8 bases, there was a span of 13 bases. The CDR3 contains 11 residues.

The table lists this clone with a few counts. This chain uses TRBV6-5 with TRBJ1-1; D unresolved. Trimming shortened V by 2 bases and J by 5 bases, and 12 bases separated the two germline ends. This CDR3 region has 14 residues. CDR1 and CDR2 from the germline V gene are MNHEY and SVGAGI. The CDR3 region has the DNA TGTGCCAGCAGTTACAGGGAAAGAGGTACTGAAGCTTTCTTT. This gives the protein CASSYRERGTEAFF.

This chain connects TRBV5-5 to TRBJ1-5; D ambiguous. Germline V gene sequence: CDR1 SGHKS, CDR2 YYEKEE (reference sequence). This CDR3 is 15 amino acids long. Deletions cut 0 bases from V and 5 bases from J, with 12 bases between. The CDR3 loop is CASSLVASSYQPQHF. CDR3 coding DNA: TGTGCCAGCAGCTTGGTGGCGTCATCTTATCAGCCCCAGCATTTT.

The chain has TRBV19 and TRBJ2-2; D not certain. This CDR3 spans 13 amino acids. Trimming left V 8 bases short and J 5 bases short, with 12 bases between. The germline CDR1 and CDR2 sequences are LNHDA and SQIVND (reference sequence). The CDR3 loop reads CASDEQLTGELFF. CDR3 DNA sequence: TGTGCCAGTGACGAACAACTAACCGGGGAGCTGTTTTTT.

The chain has TRBV14 and TRBJ1-2; D is unresolved. This CDR3 comprises 13 residues. V was clipped by 1 base and J by 7 bases, with 10 bases between them. Per the germline V gene, CDR1 is SGHDN and CDR2 is FVKESK. The CDR3 is CASSQVVTFGYTF. CDR3 bases: TGTGCCAGCAGCCAAGTTGTGACATTTGGCTACACCTTC.

The V gene is TRBV18, the J gene TRBJ1-2; D might be TRBD1 (5 bases). CDR1 is KGHSH and CDR2 is LQKENI in the germline V gene. The CDR3 contains 14 residues. V gave up 2 bases and J gave up 0 bases, with 7 bases separating them. The CDR3 region has the DNA TGTGCCAGCTCACCAAGGGACGCTAACTATGGCTACACCTTC. It specifies CASSPRDANYGYTF.

This chain joins TRBV27 and TRBJ2-1; D call uncertain. Germline V gives CDR1 MNHEY, CDR2 SMNVEV (reference sequence). The V end lost 3 bases, the J end lost 0 bases, and 6 bases lay between the germline ends. The CDR3 is 14 amino acids. CDR3 sequence: CASSFLYSYNEQFF. CDR3 nucleotides: TGTGCCAGCAGTTTTCTATACTCCTACAATGAGCAGTTCTTC.